One TCR beta chain is described in this entry. Its antigen specificity is not known. Qualities for individual bases were not recorded, and no much larger clone is one base off. The data stem from a study of blood T cell repertoires in COVID-19 (dated by TCRdb to about 2020). Regarding the complete study: Samples from collaborators originated in the United States, Italy and Spain and spanned both the acute and convalescent phases of COVID-19. The material from the prospective study consisted of cDNA or gDNA derived from T cells, B-cell-depleted T cells, or PBMCs. The dataset comprised deeply sampled blood TCRbeta repertoires from subjects exposed to, actively infected with, or recovered from COVID-19. The repertoires were released in a freely available public database intended as a resource for research on the immune response to SARS-CoV-2. The samples were drawn from the first 160 participants of the ongoing ImmuneRACE study and from 1,254 subjects provided by 6 global collaborators. A de-identified subject ID, COVID-19 status, age in years and sex were almost always included in the sample metadata. Where available, HLA class I and class II types were taken from metadata supplied by the sample provider and were not determined by assay-based typing.

Trimming removed 5 bases from V and 0 bases from J, leaving 16 bases between the germline ends. Counted from cysteine to phenylalanine, this CDR3 has 15 amino acids. Solely the CDR3 DNA is kept, with 45 bases framed from the first base. Sequences GTSNPN (CDR1) and SVGIG (CDR2) are obtained from the germline V gene (reference sequence). Another Seattle source contributed samples from volunteer blood donors who had recovered from COVID-19. The collaborating institutions used their own protocols to collect whole blood in K2EDTA tubes. Collaborator samples were shipped for TCRbeta analysis as frozen whole blood, isolated PBMCs, or DNA extracted from either sample type. The immunoSEQ Assay, a bias-controlled multiplex PCR, was used to amplify TCRbeta CDR3 regions from genomic DNA. In the paper's pipeline: Within the assay, amplification of reference gene primers was used to estimate how many nucleated cells each sample contained. To quantify the absolute abundance of each unique TCRbeta CDR3 rearrangement, sequence reads were collapsed and filtered. For each sample, productive Simpson clonality was calculated as the square root of Simpson's diversity index over productive rearrangements. TCRdb provides this immuneACCESS table in a form limited to in-frame rearrangements. Some clones are lacking; in checked studies, under half of them reflect an unresolved V gene, and why the rest are absent is not known. That table gives V, J and clone size, and the DNA gave D and trimming. A total of around 280,000 clones appear in this sample, around 90% of them only once. About 2% of the sample is taken by the ten largest.

Beyond this particular receptor, the publication reports: How much clinical and demographic metadata was included differed by source and by participant, and the metadata was provided uncurated.

This TCR came from a woman aged 50 to 60 who had recovered from COVID-19. The specimen sequenced was peripheral blood. The chain was built from TRBV30 and TRBJ1-1; the D gene is not confidently resolved. The DNA sequence is TGTGCCTGGTCACACGTTTGGGCCTTGAACACTGAAGCTTTCTTT. It specifies CAWSHVWALNTEAFF.